The clone carrying this TCR beta chain was detected many times. These data originate in a study of early T cells in non-severe SARS-CoV-2 infection. Turning to the study itself: Investigators sequenced bulk RNA drawn from unsorted whole blood, and chains remained unpaired.

Unique molecular identifier tags were affixed to discrete cDNA molecules. In TCRdb, the 5' RACE reads were re-called with MiXCR into one record per CDR3 protein. The table records tens of thousands of distinct CDR3 sequences, 10% of them present only once. Germline lookup yields CDR1 DFQATT and CDR2 SNEGSKA (reference sequence). V shed 1 base and J shed 1 base, with 6 bases lying between them. The CDR3 sequence is 13 residues long. The sequence was collected from an adult who was a healthcare worker with PCR-confirmed SARS-CoV-2 infection or an uninfected control (not recorded which). The sample comprised whole blood. J is TRBJ2-3 and V is TRBV20-1, with D perhaps matching TRBD1 (5 bases). This CDR3 is CSARVQGTDTQYF. CDR3 DNA: TGCAGTGCTAGAGTACAGGGCACAGATACGCAGTATTTT.